Below, 13 T cell receptor beta chains from the same sample are listed, as sequenced in a study of T cells in Graves' hyperthyroidism and ophthalmopathy. RNA transcripts were the template for amplifying TCR beta CDR3 regions. The TCR CDR3 first-round RT-PCR relied on the HTBI primer set. In TCRdb, the multiplex PCR reads were re-called with MiXCR into one record per CDR3 protein. The table lists approximately 600,000 distinct CDR3 sequences, about 15% of them singletons. Material for sequencing was blood. The origin of the receptors is a woman between 25 and 40 years old with Graves' hyperthyroidism that later progressed to Graves' ophthalmopathy.

At least ten counts were recorded for this clonotype. V usage is TRBV6-4 and J usage is TRBJ2-6; no clear D gene. Germline loops: CDR1 MRHNA, CDR2 SNTAGT. Deletions cut 4 bases from V and 0 bases from J, with 7 bases between. There are 15 residues in the CDR3. CDR3 coding DNA: TGTGCCAGCAGTGGGGGTAACTCTGGGGCCAACGTCCTGACTTTC. This translates into CASSGGNSGANVLTF.

This clonotype was observed at least ten times. This rearrangement joins TRBV19 to TRBJ2-1; TRBD1 matches 7 bases. The CDR3 runs to 15 residues. Germline loops: CDR1 LNHDA, CDR2 SQIVND (reference sequence). The trim removed 5 bases at V and 8 bases at J, leaving 12 bases unmatched. CDR3 sequence (DNA): TGTGCCAGTAGTCCTACCGGGACAGTGGTCCATGAGCAGTTCTTC. Amino acid sequence: CASSPTGTVVHEQFF.

This clonotype was seen a few times. The V call is TRBV10-3, the J call TRBJ2-7; 9 bases line up with TRBD2. The CDR3 has 16 residues. The germline gives CDR1 ENHRY, CDR2 SYGVKD. Losses at the gene ends were 4 bases for V and 1 base for J; bases not matched to a gene: 8. The DNA for the CDR3 is TGTGCCATCAGTGGGCCCGGAGCGGGAGGATCCTACGAGCAGTACTTC. Translated, it gives CAISGPGAGGSYEQYF.

This clonotype was counted ten times or more. The CDR3 nucleotides are TGTGCCAGCAGCCAAACCCCACTACAGGACAACATGAACACTGAAGCTTTCTTT. This gives the protein CASSQTPLQDNMNTEAFF. The rearrangement links TRBV3-1 to TRBJ1-1, with TRBD1 as a possible D gene (5 bases). The CDR3 consists of 18 residues. In germline, CDR1 is LGHDT, CDR2 YNNKEL (reference sequence). Trimming removed 2 bases from V and 0 bases from J, with 19 bases in between. Combining the CDR3 with reference TRBV3-1 and TRBJ1-1 gives the whole variable domain DTAVSQTPKYLVTQMGNDKSIKCEQNLGHDTMYWYKQDSKKFLKIMFSYNNKELIINETVPNRFSPKSPDKAHLNLHINSLELGDSAVYFCASSQTPLQDNMNTEAFFGQGTRLTVV.

A remark on this clonotype: A much larger clone sits a single nucleotide away, making a read error possible. The chain couples TRBV28 to TRBJ2-1, with TRBD1 identical over 12 bases. This CDR3 is 15 amino acids long. Germline V gene lookup returns CDR1 MDHEN and CDR2 SYDVKM. After removal of 3 bases from V and 5 bases from J, the junction contained 2 bases not matched to a gene. CDR3 nucleotides: TGTGCCAGCAGTTTGAGGGACAGGGGGCACAATGAGCAGTTCTTC. Translating it yields CASSLRDRGHNEQFF.

This clonotype showed up many times. This chain connects TRBV11-1 to TRBJ1-5; no definite D call. V was clipped by 3 bases and J by 1 base, with 7 bases between them. The CDR3 covers 14 residues. Germline V gene sequence: CDR1 SGHAT, CDR2 FQDESV (reference sequence). CDR3 protein: CASSLGYSNQPQHF. In DNA, the CDR3 is TGTGCCAGCAGCTTGGGGTACAGCAATCAGCCCCAGCATTTT.

This clonotype occurred many times. The rearrangement links TRBV20-1 to TRBJ2-1, with 8 bases lining up with TRBD2. V gave up 3 bases and J gave up 6 bases; unmatched junction bases: 4. The CDR3 contains 13 residues. CDR1 and CDR2 from the germline V gene are DFQATT and SNEGSKA (reference sequence). CDR3 sequence: CSASREGLNEQFF. The DNA of the CDR3 is TGCAGTGCTAGCCGGGAGGGCCTCAATGAGCAGTTCTTC.

This clonotype occurred many times. The chain links TRBV18 to TRBJ1-4; 7 bases map to TRBD1. The CDR3 consists of 14 residues. The V and J ends lost 5 bases and 12 bases, in that order; junction bases with no gene match: 12. In germline, CDR1 is KGHSH, CDR2 LQKENI. The CDR3 region has the DNA TGTGCCAGCTCAAAAGGACAGGCCGGGATGGAACTGTTTTTT. Translation: CASSKGQAGMELFF.

This clonotype was found many times. The J gene is TRBJ1-2, the V gene TRBV6-1, with D perhaps matching TRBD1 (6 bases). Germline CDR1 MNHNS, CDR2 SASEGT. The CDR3 consists of 13 residues. The V end lost 3 bases, the J end lost 4 bases, and 9 bases lay between the germline ends. CDR3 protein: CASSEDRTYGYTF. CDR3 coding DNA: TGTGCCAGCAGTGAGGACAGAACCTATGGCTACACCTTC.

Many counts were recorded for this clonotype. J is TRBJ2-7 and V is TRBV24-1; maybe TRBD2 (6 bases). This CDR3 contains 13 residues. Germline V gene sequence: CDR1 KGHDR, CDR2 SFDVKD. The V end was cut by 9 bases, the J end by 2 bases, with 13 bases between. The CDR3 DNA follows: TGTGCCACCGGGGGAGGAAGCACCTACGAGCAGTACTTC. It translates to CATGGGSTYEQYF.

V gene TRBV27 combines with J gene TRBJ2-1, with TRBD2 matching 16 bases. The germline V gene has CDR1 MNHEY and CDR2 SMNVEV (reference sequence). The CDR3 totals 19 residues. With V trimmed by 4 bases and J by 0 bases, 6 bases remained unmatched. CDR3 in amino acids: CASSSGLAGGRGSYNEQFF. Written as DNA, the CDR3 is TGTGCCAGCAGTTCGGGACTAGCGGGAGGGCGTGGCTCCTACAATGAGCAGTTCTTC.

In its sample, this clonotype was seen many times. V gene TRBV12-3 or TRBV12-4 combines with J gene TRBJ2-5; TRBD2 agrees at 10 bases. CDR3 length equals 16 residues. J lost 5 bases, V lost 5 bases, and 11 bases had no gene match. The CDR3 nucleotides are TGTGCCAGCAGTCCCCTTAGCGGGAGGTCTGAGGAGACCCAGTACTTC. Its protein is CASSPLSGRSEETQYF.

This clonotype was detected many times. The rearrangement joins TRBV20-1 to TRBJ2-3, with 8 positions matching TRBD2. The CDR3 runs to 14 residues. With V trimmed by 8 bases and J by 4 bases, 11 bases remained unmatched. Germline V lookup: CDR1 DFQATT, CDR2 SNEGSKA (reference sequence). CDR3 amino acids: CSPGAAGDPDTQYF. Here the CDR3 DNA reads TGCAGTCCTGGGGCAGCGGGAGATCCAGATACGCAGTATTTT.